This T cell receptor (beta chain) is drawn from a study of lymphopenia after photon versus proton radiotherapy. Whole-study results and caveats: Oligoclonal CD8+ Temra expansion after nadir drove photon patients' diversity drop.

Method: immunoSEQ multiplex PCR; TCRdb's copy keeps in-frame clones and lacks some. This sample has about 18,000 clones, with roughly 90% found just once. The CDR3 consists of 15 residues. Germline V lookup: CDR1 SGHAT, CDR2 FQNNGV. Trimming took 1 base from V and 0 from J, leaving 8 bases between them. A single count supports this clone. Antigen specificity is unknown. This chain links TRBV11-2 with TRBJ2-3; no reliable D call. The sequences come from peripheral blood, collected from a patient treated with photon-based radiotherapy. The TCR originated in a woman aged 40 to 50 with cholangiocarcinoma. DNA for the CDR3: TGTGCCAGCAGCTTAGGTGGTTTCAGCACAGATACGCAGTATTTT. Its translation: CASSLGGFSTDTQYF.